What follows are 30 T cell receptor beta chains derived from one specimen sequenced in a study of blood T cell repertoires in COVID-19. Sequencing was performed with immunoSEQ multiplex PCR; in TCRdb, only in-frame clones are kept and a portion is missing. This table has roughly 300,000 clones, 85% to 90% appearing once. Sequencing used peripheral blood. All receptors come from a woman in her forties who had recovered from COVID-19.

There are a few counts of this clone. This CDR3 reads CASSPRSGAEAFF. Here the CDR3 DNA reads TGTGCCAGCTCACCAAGATCAGGCGCCGAAGCTTTCTTT. This sequence joins TRBV18 and TRBJ1-1; no definite D call. The CDR3 length is 13 residues. Trimming removed 2 bases at V and 8 bases at J, with 12 bases between. Per the germline V gene, CDR1 is KGHSH and CDR2 is LQKENI.

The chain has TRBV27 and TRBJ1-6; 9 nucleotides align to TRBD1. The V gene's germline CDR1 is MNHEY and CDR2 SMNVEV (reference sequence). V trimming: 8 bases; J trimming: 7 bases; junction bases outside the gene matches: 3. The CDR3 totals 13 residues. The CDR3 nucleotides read TGTGCCAGCTCCGGGACAGGGAATTCACCCCTCCACTTT. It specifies CASSGTGNSPLHF.

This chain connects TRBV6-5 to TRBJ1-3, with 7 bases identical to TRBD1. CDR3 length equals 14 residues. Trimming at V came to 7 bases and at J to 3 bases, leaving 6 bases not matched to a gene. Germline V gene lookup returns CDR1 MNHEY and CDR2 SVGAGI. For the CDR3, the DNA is TGTGCCAGCACCCACAGGGGTCTTGGAAACACCATATATTTT. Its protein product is CASTHRGLGNTIYF.

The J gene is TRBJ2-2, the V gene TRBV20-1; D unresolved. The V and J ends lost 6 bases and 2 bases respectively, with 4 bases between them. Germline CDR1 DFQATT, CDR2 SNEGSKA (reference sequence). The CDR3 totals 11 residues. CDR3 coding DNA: TGCAGTGCCCTAAACACCGGGGAGCTGTTTTTT. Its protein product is CSALNTGELFF.

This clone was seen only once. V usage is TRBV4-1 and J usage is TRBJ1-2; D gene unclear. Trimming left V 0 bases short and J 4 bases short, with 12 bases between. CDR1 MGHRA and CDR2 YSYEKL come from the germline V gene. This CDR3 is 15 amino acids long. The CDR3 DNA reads TGCGCCAGCAGCCAAGATTGGGCATTGAGCTATGGCTACACCTTC. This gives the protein CASSQDWALSYGYTF.

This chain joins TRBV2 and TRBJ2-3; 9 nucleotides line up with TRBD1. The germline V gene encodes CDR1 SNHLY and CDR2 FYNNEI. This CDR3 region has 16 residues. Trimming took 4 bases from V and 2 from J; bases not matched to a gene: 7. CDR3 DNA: TGTGCCAGCAGTGTTACCGGGACAGGGATCACAGATACGCAGTATTTT. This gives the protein CASSVTGTGITDTQYF.

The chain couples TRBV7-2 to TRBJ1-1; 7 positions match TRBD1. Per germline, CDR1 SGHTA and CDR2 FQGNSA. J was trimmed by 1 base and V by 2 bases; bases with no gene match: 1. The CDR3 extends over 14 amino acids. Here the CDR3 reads CASSLSGGNTEAFF. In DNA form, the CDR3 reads TGTGCCAGCAGCTTATCAGGGGGGAACACTGAAGCTTTCTTT.

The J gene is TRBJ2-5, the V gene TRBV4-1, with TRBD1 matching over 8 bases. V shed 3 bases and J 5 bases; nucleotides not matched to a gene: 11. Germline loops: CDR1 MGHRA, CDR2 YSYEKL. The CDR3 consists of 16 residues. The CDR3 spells CASSQGRSNRGETQYF. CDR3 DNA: TGCGCCAGCAGCCAGGGTCGTTCGAACAGGGGGGAGACCCAGTACTTC.

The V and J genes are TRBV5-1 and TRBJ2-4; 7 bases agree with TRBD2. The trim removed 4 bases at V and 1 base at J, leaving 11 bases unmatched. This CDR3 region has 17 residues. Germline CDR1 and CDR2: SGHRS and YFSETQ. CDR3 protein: CASSLGSGREAKNIQYF. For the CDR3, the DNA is TGCGCCAGCAGCCTGGGCTCAGGGAGGGAGGCCAAAAACATTCAGTACTTC.

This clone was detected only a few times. This CDR3 is CASSLGQYNSPLHF. The CDR3 DNA sequence: TGTGCCAGTAGTCTCGGACAGTATAATTCACCCCTCCACTTT. This chain uses TRBV19 with TRBJ1-6; maybe TRBD1 (6 bases). CDR3 length: 14 residues. CDR1 is LNHDA and CDR2 is SQIVND in the germline V gene (reference sequence). Trimming removed 5 bases at V and 4 bases at J, with 9 bases between. Full variable domain (outside the CDR3, taken from reference TRBV19 and TRBJ1-6): DGGITQSPKYLFRKEGQNVTLSCEQNLNHDAMYWYRQDPGQGLRLIYYSQIVNDFQKGDIAEGYSVSREKKESFPLTVTSAQKNPTAFYLCASSLGQYNSPLHFGNGTRLTVT.

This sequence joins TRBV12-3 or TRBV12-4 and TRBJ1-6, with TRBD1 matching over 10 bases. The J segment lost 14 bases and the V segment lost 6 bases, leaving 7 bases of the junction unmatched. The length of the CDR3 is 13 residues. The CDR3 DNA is TGTGCCAGCAGACGACAGGGGGCAACCTCCCTCCACTTT. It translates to CASRRQGATSLHF.

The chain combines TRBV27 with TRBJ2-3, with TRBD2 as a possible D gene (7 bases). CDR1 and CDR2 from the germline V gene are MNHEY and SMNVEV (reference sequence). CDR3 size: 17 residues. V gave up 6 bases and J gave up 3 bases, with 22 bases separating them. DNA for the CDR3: TGTGCCAGCAGCTTCACAGGGACGGGGGGCGGGACAGATACGCAGTATTTT. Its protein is CASSFTGTGGGTDTQYF.

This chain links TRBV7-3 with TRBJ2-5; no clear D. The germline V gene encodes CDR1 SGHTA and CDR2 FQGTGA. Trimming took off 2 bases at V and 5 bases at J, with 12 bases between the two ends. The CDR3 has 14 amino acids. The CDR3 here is CASSLSLNEETQYF. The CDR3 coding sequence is TGTGCCAGCAGCTTATCCCTCAATGAGGAGACCCAGTACTTC.

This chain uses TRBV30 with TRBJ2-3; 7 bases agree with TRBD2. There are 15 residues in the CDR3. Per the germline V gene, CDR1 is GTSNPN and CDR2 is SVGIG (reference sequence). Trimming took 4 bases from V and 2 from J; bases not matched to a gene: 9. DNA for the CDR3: TGTGCCTGGATCTTCTCTAGCGGATACACAGATACGCAGTATTTT. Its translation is CAWIFSSGYTDTQYF.

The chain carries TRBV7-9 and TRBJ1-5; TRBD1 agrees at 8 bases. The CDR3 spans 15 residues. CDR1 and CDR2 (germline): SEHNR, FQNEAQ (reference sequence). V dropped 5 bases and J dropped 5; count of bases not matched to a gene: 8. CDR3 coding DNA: TGTGCCAGCAGCGGGGACAGGAGGGGGGATCAGCCCCAGCATTTT. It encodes CASSGDRRGDQPQHF.

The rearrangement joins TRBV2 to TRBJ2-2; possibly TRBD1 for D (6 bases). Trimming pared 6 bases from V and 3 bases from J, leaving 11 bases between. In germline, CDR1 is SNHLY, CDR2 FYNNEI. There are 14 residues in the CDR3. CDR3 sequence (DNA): TGTGCCAGCAGGTCAACAGGGCACACCGGGGAGCTGTTTTTT. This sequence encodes CASRSTGHTGELFF.

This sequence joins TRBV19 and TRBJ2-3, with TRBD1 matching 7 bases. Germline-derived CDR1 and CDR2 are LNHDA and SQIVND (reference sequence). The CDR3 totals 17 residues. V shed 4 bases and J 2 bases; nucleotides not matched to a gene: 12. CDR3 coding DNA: TGTGCCAGTAGTAGGGGCCCGGACAGGAGACCCACAGATACGCAGTATTTT. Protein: CASSRGPDRRPTDTQYF.

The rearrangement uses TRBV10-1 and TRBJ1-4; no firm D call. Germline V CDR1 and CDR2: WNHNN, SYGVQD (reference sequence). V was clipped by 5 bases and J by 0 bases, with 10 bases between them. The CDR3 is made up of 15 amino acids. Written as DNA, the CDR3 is TGCGCCAGCAGTATGGGGAGCGCAACTAATGAAAAACTGTTTTTT. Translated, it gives CASSMGSATNEKLFF.

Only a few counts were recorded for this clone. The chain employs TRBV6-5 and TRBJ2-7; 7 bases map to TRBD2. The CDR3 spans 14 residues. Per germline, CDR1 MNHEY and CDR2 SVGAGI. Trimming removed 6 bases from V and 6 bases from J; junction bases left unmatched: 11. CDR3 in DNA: TGTGCCAGCAGCTCGCCGGGGAGGGCGGGCGAGCAGTACTTC. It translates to CASSSPGRAGEQYF.

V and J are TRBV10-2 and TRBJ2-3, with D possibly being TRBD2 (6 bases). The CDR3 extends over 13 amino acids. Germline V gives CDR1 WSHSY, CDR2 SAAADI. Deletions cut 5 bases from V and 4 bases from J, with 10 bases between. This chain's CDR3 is CASSQAGPDTQYF. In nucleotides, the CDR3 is TGCGCCAGCAGTCAGGCGGGGCCAGATACGCAGTATTTT.

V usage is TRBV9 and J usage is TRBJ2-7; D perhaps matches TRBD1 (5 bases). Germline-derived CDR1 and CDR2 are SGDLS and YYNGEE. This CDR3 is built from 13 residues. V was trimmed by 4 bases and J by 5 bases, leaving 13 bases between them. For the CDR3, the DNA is TGTGCCAGCAGCCTGGGGCCCCACAACGAGCAGTACTTC. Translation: CASSLGPHNEQYF.

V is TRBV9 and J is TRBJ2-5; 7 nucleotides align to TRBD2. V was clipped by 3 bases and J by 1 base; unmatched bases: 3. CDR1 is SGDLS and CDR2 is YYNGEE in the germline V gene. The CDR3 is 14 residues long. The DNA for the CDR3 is TGTGCCAGCAGCGACGGGGGGTCCCAAGAGACCCAGTACTTC. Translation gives CASSDGGSQETQYF.

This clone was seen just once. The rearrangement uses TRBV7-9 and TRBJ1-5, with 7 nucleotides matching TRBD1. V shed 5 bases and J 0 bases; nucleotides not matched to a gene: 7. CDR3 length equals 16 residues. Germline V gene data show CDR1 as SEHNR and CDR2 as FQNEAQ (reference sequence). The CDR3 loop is CASSTGDRNSNQPQHF. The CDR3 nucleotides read TGTGCCAGCAGCACAGGGGACAGAAATAGCAATCAGCCCCAGCATTTT.

The CDR3 DNA sequence: TGTGCCAGCAGCCGTGACAGGGTAATCTATGGCTACACCTTC. This gives the protein CASSRDRVIYGYTF. The gene calls are TRBV11-3 and TRBJ1-2, with 7 bases aligning to TRBD1. Germline V gene sequence: CDR1 SGHNT, CDR2 YENEEA. V was pared by 5 bases and J by 4 bases, with 7 bases of the junction left unmatched. This CDR3 comprises 14 residues.

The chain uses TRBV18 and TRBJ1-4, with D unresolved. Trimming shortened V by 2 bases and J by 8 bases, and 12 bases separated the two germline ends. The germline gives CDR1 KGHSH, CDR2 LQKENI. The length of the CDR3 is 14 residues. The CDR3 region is CASSPAGGGEKLFF. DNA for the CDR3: TGTGCCAGCTCACCAGCAGGAGGAGGGGAAAAACTGTTTTTT.

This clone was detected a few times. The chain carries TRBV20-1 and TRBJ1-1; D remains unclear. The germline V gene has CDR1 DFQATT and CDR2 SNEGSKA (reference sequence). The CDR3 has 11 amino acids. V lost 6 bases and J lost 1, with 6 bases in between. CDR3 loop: CSALRNTEAFF. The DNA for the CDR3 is TGCAGTGCCCTCCGGAACACTGAAGCTTTCTTT.

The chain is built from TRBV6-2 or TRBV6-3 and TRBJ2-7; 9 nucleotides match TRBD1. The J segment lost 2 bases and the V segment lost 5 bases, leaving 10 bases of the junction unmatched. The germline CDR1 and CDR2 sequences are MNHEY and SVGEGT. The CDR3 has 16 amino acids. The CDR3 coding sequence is TGTGCCAGCAGTACCTACCCGGGACAGGGAACCTACGAGCAGTACTTC. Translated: CASSTYPGQGTYEQYF.

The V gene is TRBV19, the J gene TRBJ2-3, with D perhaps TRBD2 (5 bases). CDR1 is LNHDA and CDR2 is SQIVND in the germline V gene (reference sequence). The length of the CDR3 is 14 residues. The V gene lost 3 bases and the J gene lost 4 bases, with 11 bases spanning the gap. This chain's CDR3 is CASSIRLAADTQYF. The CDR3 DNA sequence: TGTGCCAGTAGTATTCGGCTAGCTGCAGATACGCAGTATTTT.

Here the CDR3 reads CASSQDWGLAGKGGELFF. In DNA form, the CDR3 reads TGCGCCAGCAGCCAAGATTGGGGACTAGCGGGGAAGGGCGGGGAGCTGTTTTTT. V usage is TRBV4-1 and J usage is TRBJ2-2; 13 nucleotides line up with TRBD2. CDR1 and CDR2 (germline): MGHRA, YSYEKL. Germline trimming cut 0 bases from V and 7 bases from J; bases unmatched to any gene: 8. The CDR3 is 18 residues long.

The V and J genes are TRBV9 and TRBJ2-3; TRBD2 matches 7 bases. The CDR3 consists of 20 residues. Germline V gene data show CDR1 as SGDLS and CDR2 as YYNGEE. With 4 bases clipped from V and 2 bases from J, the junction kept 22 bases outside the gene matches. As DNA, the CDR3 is TGTGCCAGCAGCTTACCGCGAGCGGGGTCCCCCACCGGGGCCACAGATACGCAGTATTTT. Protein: CASSLPRAGSPTGATDTQYF.